The entry below gives a single TCR beta chain sequence along with its context. The target antigen is unknown. The CDR3 covers 13 residues. Germline lookup yields CDR1 SGHTA and CDR2 FQGNSA. Deletions cut 1 base from V and 5 bases from J, with 9 bases between. The data belong to a study of somatic mutations in cytotoxic T cells in rheumatoid arthritis. Overall study: Collection of patient blood (roughly 31 ml EDTA) took place right after diagnosis, before any treatment.

Both CD4+ and CD8+ cells were separated through positive magnetic bead selection, and their purity was verified using flow cytometry. Whole-study results and caveats: Some patients, about an eighth of the roughly 65, had a largest CD8+ clone that exceeded 20% of CD8+ cells.

Per the original data handling: Rarely, patient CD8+ clones larger than 1% corresponded to published virus-specific TCRB sequences. Using immunoSEQ multiplex PCR, the repertoire was profiled, and TCRdb retains in-frame clones only, with some absent. V, J and clone size derive from that table, while D and trimming were established from the DNA sequence. The table includes over 15,000 clones, around 67% detected once. The specimen was CD8+ T cells sorted from blood. The gene calls are TRBV7-2 and TRBJ2-7; D gene ambiguous. The sequence was collected from an adult with rheumatoid arthritis. The CDR3 DNA follows: TGTGCCAGCAGCTTAGTACAGTCCCACGAGCAGTACTTC. Translated, it gives CASSLVQSHEQYF.